The entry below gives a single T cell receptor beta chain sequence along with its context. The antigen it recognizes is unknown. No base quality values were provided; no much bigger clone lies one nucleotide off. The entry originates in a study of CD8+CD57+ T cells in acquired aplastic anemia (dated by TCRdb to 2016 to 2019). General notes on the study: On average, sorted CD4+ and CD8+ cells yielded around 3.4 ug of extracted DNA, with a range of about 0.19 to 30 ug. For healthy donor samples, the average read count was around 10 million for CD4+ cells and 11 million to 13 million for CD8+ cells. Broad study findings and their caveats: CD8+ Simpson's diversity did not differ significantly between patients and healthy controls (P=0.060). Roughly 29 CD8+ CDR3 sequences were found in both patients and controls but appeared to be highly expressed in patients and within the immunodominant clones of the patients.

CDR1 and CDR2, per the germline V gene, are SGHTA and FQGNSA. Trimmed from V: 6 bases; trimmed from J: 1 base; junction bases lacking a gene match: 2. The CDR3 covers 14 residues, taking in both the cysteine and the phenylalanine. Of the read, only the CDR3 DNA is kept; its 42 bases are in frame from base 1. The study deep-sequenced TCR repertoires of sorted CD4+ and CD8+ blood T cells from severe aplastic anemia patients and healthy subjects. Ficoll-Paque density gradient centrifugation was used to isolate peripheral blood mononuclear cells. Before DNA extraction, CD4+ and CD8+ T cells were sorted with FACS or magnetic beads. Profiling of TCR beta VDJ combinations and CDR3 sequences used genomic DNA as the template. An Illumina HiSeq 2000 was used for TCR repertoire sequencing. For the original study's pipeline: Repertoires were assessed using TRBV/TRBJ rearrangement plots, CDR3 size and DJ length profiles, and Simpson's diversity index. The most abundant DNA sequence in the deep sequencing data was taken as the immunodominant clone. CDR3 amino acid sequences were screened for sharing across subjects and were compared with published repertoires and the VDJdb database. TCRdb cleaned the public reads at Q25 with fastp, built clones with MiXCR and kept in-frame beta chains. Rows are combined by CDR3 protein, so each entry shows the most common genes and DNA. Here the V and J calls rest on TCRdb's processing, not on the authors' analysis. The sample table contains 200,000 to 250,000 distinct CDR3 sequences; only one count was recorded for 61% of them. Clones ranked in the top ten supply less than 30% of the sample.

The source is a human donor in good health. The V and J segments used are TRBV7-2 and TRBJ2-3, with 9 bases aligning to TRBD2. What was sequenced was sorted CD4+, CD8+, or CD8+CD57+ T cells (not recorded which) from PBMCs. The CDR3 region reads CASRRGGGTDTQYF. The sequenced DNA is TGTGCCAGCAGGCGGGGGGGCGGCACAGATACGCAGTATTTT.